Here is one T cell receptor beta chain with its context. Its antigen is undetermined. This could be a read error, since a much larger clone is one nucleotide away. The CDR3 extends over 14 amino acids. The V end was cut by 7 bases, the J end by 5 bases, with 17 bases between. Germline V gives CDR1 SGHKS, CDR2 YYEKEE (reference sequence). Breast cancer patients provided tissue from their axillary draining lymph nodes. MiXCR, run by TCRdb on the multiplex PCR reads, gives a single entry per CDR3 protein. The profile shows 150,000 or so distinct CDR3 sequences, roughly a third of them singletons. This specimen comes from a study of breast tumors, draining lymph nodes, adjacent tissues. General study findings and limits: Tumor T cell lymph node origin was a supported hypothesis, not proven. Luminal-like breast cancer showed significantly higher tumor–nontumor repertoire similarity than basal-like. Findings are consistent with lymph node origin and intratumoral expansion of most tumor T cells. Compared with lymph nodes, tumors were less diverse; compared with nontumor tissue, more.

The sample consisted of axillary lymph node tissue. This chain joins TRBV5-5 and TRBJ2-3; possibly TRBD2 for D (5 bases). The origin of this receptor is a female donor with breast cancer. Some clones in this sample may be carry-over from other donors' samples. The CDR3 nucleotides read TGTGCCAGCTCAAGGGCGCGGGCGGAAGATACGCAGTATTTT. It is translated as CASSRARAEDTQYF.